The rows below give T cell receptor beta chains drawn from one sample of a study of regulatory T cells in long-lasting Graves disease. TCRdb re-derived calls from the multiplex PCR reads in MiXCR, one entry per CDR3 protein. The sample comprises fewer than 450,000 distinct CDR3 sequences, about 15% of which are singletons, and roughly 7.7% rests with the top ten. This sample also appeared in a second study, on T cells in Graves' hyperthyroidism and ophthalmopathy.

Source: peripheral blood mononuclear cells (PBMCs), taken at new diagnosis, from a patient treated with antithyroid drugs. Source of these receptors: a middle-aged woman with Graves disease. The CDR3 runs from the conserved cysteine through the conserved F or W. The D gene is left open where the match is weak. Size tells how often a clone was seen (once, few, many) or the class of an expanded clone, and some rows leave it out.

J gene | clone size | D gene | V gene | CDR3 DNA | CDR3 protein
TRBJ1-2 | few | TRBD1 | TRBV27 | TGTGCCACCGGACAGGGGGCTGACTACACCTTC | CATGQGADYTF
TRBJ2-7 | many | TRBD2 | TRBV14 | TGTGCCAGCAGCCCCTCTAGCGGGGTTTCCTACGAGCAGTACTTC | CASSPSSGVSYEQYF
TRBJ2-7 | many | TRBD1 | TRBV10-3 | TGTGCCGTAAACCGGGACAGGTCAGGGAAGCAGTACTTC | CAVNRDRSGKQYF
TRBJ2-1 | many | - | TRBV2 | TGTGCCAGCAGGGGGGGACGCGAGTACAATGAGCAGTTCTTC | CASRGGREYNEQFF
TRBJ2-7 | many | - | TRBV12-3/TRBV12-4 | TGTGCCAGCAGTTTAAGGATGACAGGCCTAGACTCCTACGAGCAGTACTTC | CASSLRMTGLDSYEQYF
TRBJ2-7 | few | TRBD2 | TRBV12-3/TRBV12-4 | TGTGCCAGCAGATCGGGGGGGGGGGTCGACGAGCAGTACTTC | CASRSGGGVDEQYF
TRBJ2-2 | many | - | TRBV28 | TGTGCCAGCAGTTTTTTCGACACCGGGGAGCTGTTTTTT | CASSFFDTGELFF
TRBJ2-3 | once | TRBD2 | TRBV29-1 | TGCAGCGTTGTTGGGACAGAGACTAGCGGGATAGATACGCAGTATTTT | CSVVGTETSGIDTQYF
TRBJ2-1 | many | - | TRBV28 | TGTGCCAGCAGTTACCCGGAGGGGACGTGGTACAATGAGCAGTTCTTC | CASSYPEGTWYNEQFF
TRBJ2-1 | many | - | TRBV11-3 | TGTGCCAGCAGCTTAGGGGAGTCCTACAATGAGCAGTTCTTC | CASSLGESYNEQFF
TRBJ2-7 | few | - | TRBV7-8 | TGTGCCAGCAGCCCCGGTAAAGTCACCTACGAGCAGTACTTC | CASSPGKVTYEQYF
TRBJ2-1 | few | TRBD2 | TRBV27 | TGTGCCAGCAGTTACTTATCCGGGACTAGCGGGTACAATGAGCAGTTCTTC | CASSYLSGTSGYNEQFF
TRBJ2-1 | - | TRBD1 | TRBV20-1 | TGCAGTGCGAACAGGGGGCCCGTCAATGAGCAGTTCTTC | CSANRGPVNEQFF
TRBJ1-2 | - | TRBD1 | TRBV6-1 | TGTGCCAGCAGTCCACAGGGGTACCCCTATGGCTACACCTTC | CASSPQGYPYGYTF
TRBJ1-2 | - | - | TRBV11-2 | TGTGCCAGCAGCTTAGATCGGTGGGTCGATGGCTACACCTTC | CASSLDRWVDGYTF
TRBJ1-5 | - | - | TRBV6-5 | TGTGCCAGCAGTTCCCCCGGCAGGGGAAATCAGCCCCAGCATTTT | CASSSPGRGNQPQHF
TRBJ1-3 | few | - | TRBV7-2 | TGTGCCAGCAGCTTAGGGTGGCCTTGGGTAAACACCATATATTTT | CASSLGWPWVNTIYF
TRBJ2-7 | - | TRBD2 | TRBV19 | TGTGCCAGTAGTGGGACTAGCGGGAGCCACTACGAGCAGTACTTC | CASSGTSGSHYEQYF
TRBJ1-6 | many | - | TRBV5-5 | TGTGCCAGCAGCTTGGAGGAATCCCGTTCACCCCTCCACTTT | CASSLEESRSPLHF
TRBJ2-1 | many | TRBD2 | TRBV11-2 | TGTGCCAGCAGCCAACTAGCGGGAAAGCAGTTCTTC | CASSQLAGKQFF
TRBJ2-1 | many | TRBD2 | TRBV12-3/TRBV12-4 | TGTGCCAGCAGTTGGGGGGGTTGGCACAATGAGCAGTTCTTC | CASSWGGWHNEQFF
TRBJ1-3 | many | - | TRBV7-2 | TGTGCCAGCAGCTTAGCGCCGGACTCTGGAAACACCATATATTTT | CASSLAPDSGNTIYF
TRBJ2-3 | - | TRBD2 | TRBV5-4 | TGTGCCAGCAGCTCCCGGCGGGTTCTAGCGGGAGGGCTAGGCACAGATACGCAGTATTTT | CASSSRRVLAGGLGTDTQYF
TRBJ2-4 | - | - | TRBV7-9 | TGTGCCAGCAGCTTAGGGGCGGGTGGGAACATTCAGTACTTC | CASSLGAGGNIQYF
TRBJ2-7 | - | TRBD2 | TRBV12-3/TRBV12-4 | TGTGCCAGCAGTTTACCGGCTAGCGGGAGTGGCGAGCAGTACTTC | CASSLPASGSGEQYF
TRBJ2-1 | - | TRBD1 | TRBV2 | TGTGCCAGCAGTGAAGGGGACAGCCCGGACCCTAGCAATGAGCAGTTCTTC | CASSEGDSPDPSNEQFF
TRBJ1-2 | many | - | TRBV12-3/TRBV12-4 | TGTGCCAGCAGTTTCGAGGCAGGGGATGGCTACACCTTC | CASSFEAGDGYTF
TRBJ2-7 | - | - | TRBV28 | TGTGCCAGCAGTCAACAGGGTACCCCGTACTTC | CASSQQGTPYF
TRBJ1-1 | - | - | TRBV6-2/TRBV6-3 | TGTGCCAGCAGTTCCCACAGGGTGGGGAACACTGAAGCTTTCTTT | CASSSHRVGNTEAFF
TRBJ2-3 | many | TRBD1 | TRBV24-1 | TGTGCCACCAGCCAGGGACAGGGGGGAGCAGATACGCAGTATTTT | CATSQGQGGADTQYF
TRBJ2-1 | - | TRBD2 | TRBV3-1 | TGTGCCAGCAGCCAAGATTGGACTAGCGGGAACCGGGGCAATGAGCAGTTCTTC | CASSQDWTSGNRGNEQFF
TRBJ2-7 | few | - | TRBV28 | TGTGCCAGCAGCCCCCCGACTATCGAGCAGTACTTC | CASSPPTIEQYF
TRBJ2-2 | many | - | TRBV7-8 | TGTGCCAGCAGCTTAGTACTCGGGGAGCTGTTTTTT | CASSLVLGELFF
TRBJ1-2 | - | - | TRBV6-9 | TGTGCCAGCAGTTACACGGCAGGGCTGGAATATGGCTACACCTTC | CASSYTAGLEYGYTF
TRBJ1-1 | - | - | TRBV2 | TGTGCCAGCAGGGACCCCAACACTGAAGCTTTCTTT | CASRDPNTEAFF
TRBJ2-3 | - | - | TRBV11-2 | TGTGCCAGCAGCTTAGAAGGGTGGGGCACAGATACGCAGTATTTT | CASSLEGWGTDTQYF
TRBJ2-2 | many | - | TRBV13 | TGTGCCAGCAGCGCCCCGCAGCGGAACACCGGGGAGCTGTTTTTT | CASSAPQRNTGELFF
TRBJ1-5 | many | - | TRBV28 | TGTGCCAGCAGTAAGGGAACAAGGGGCGTGAATAGCAATCAGCCCCAGCATTTT | CASSKGTRGVNSNQPQHF
TRBJ2-1 | few | - | TRBV27 | TGTGCCAGCAGTGAACGTAGGAATGAGCAGTTCTTC | CASSERRNEQFF
TRBJ2-1 | many | TRBD2 | TRBV24-1 | TGTGCCACCAGTGTCTCTAGCGGGAGAAGTTACAATGAGCAGTTCTTC | CATSVSSGRSYNEQFF
TRBJ2-7 | many | - | TRBV10-3 | TGTGCCATCAGTAACAGGGACGGGTCCTACGAGCAGTACTTC | CAISNRDGSYEQYF
TRBJ2-1 | many | - | TRBV28 | TGTGCCAGCCGCGCCTACAATGAGCAGTTCTTC | CASRAYNEQFF
TRBJ2-6 | once | - | TRBV19 | TGTGCCAGTAGCACTCGGCCTGGACAGCCTTCTGGAAGCTCTGGGGCCAACGTCCTGACTTTC | CASSTRPGQPSGSSGANVLTF
TRBJ1-6 | many | - | TRBV11-2 | TGTGCCAGCAGCCAGCGATTTTCAGGGAATAATTCACCCCTCCACTTT | CASSQRFSGNNSPLHF
TRBJ2-3 | many | - | TRBV6-5 | TGTGCCAGCAGTTACTCTCGACTAGAGATGGCAGATACGCAGTATTTT | CASSYSRLEMADTQYF
TRBJ2-7 | many | TRBD2 | TRBV7-3 | TGTGCCAGCAGCCAATCCGGCGGGAGCTCCTACGAGCAGTACTTC | CASSQSGGSSYEQYF
TRBJ2-7 | many | TRBD1 | TRBV10-3 | TGTGCCATCAGTAATACAGGGGGCGACGAGCAGTACTTC | CAISNTGGDEQYF
TRBJ1-1 | many | - | TRBV12-3/TRBV12-4 | TGTGCCAGTTATGGGGGGGGGCCGAACACTGAAGCTTTCTTT | CASYGGGPNTEAFF